The 29 T cell receptor beta chains given below trace back to one sample, sequenced in a study of blood T cell repertoires in COVID-19. Method: immunoSEQ multiplex PCR; TCRdb's copy keeps in-frame clones and lacks some. The table records 390,000 or so clones, roughly 89% of them present only once. Sequenced material: peripheral blood. These receptors were taken from a man aged 18 to 29 with active or convalescent COVID-19.

CDR3: CASSYSGGSTAYNEQFF. Here the CDR3 DNA reads TGTGCCAGCAGCTATTCAGGGGGTTCAACTGCCTACAATGAGCAGTTCTTC. This chain connects TRBV11-3 to TRBJ2-1; 7 positions match TRBD1. This CDR3 spans 17 amino acids. The germline V gene encodes CDR1 SGHNT and CDR2 YENEEA. V was clipped by 4 bases and J by 2 bases; unmatched bases: 11.

This clone is a singleton in its sample. The chain combines TRBV4-2 with TRBJ2-7; TRBD2 aligns across 13 bases. The CDR3 length is 19 residues. V gave up 1 base and J gave up 4 bases; unmatched junction bases: 13. Germline CDR1 and CDR2: LGHNA and YNFKEQ. CDR3 DNA: TGTGCCAGCAGCCAAGCCGTCGGGGGGGGGACTAGCGGGACATACGAGCAGTACTTC. Amino acid sequence: CASSQAVGGGTSGTYEQYF.

This sequence joins TRBV2 and TRBJ1-1, with 7 nucleotides matching TRBD1. CDR3 length: 14 residues. Trimming took 8 bases from V and 0 from J; bases not matched to a gene: 6. Germline CDR1 SNHLY, CDR2 FYNNEI. The CDR3 region has the DNA TGTGCCAGCCTAAAGGGACAGCTGAACACTGAAGCTTTCTTT. Residues: CASLKGQLNTEAFF.

The V gene is TRBV6-6, the J gene TRBJ1-5; D perhaps matches TRBD1 (6 bases). Germline CDR1 MNHNY, CDR2 SVGAGI (reference sequence). V gave up 0 bases and J gave up 2 bases, with 11 bases separating them. The CDR3 extends over 16 amino acids. The CDR3 is CASSYSGQLGNQPQHF. DNA of the CDR3: TGTGCCAGCAGTTACTCAGGACAGCTTGGCAATCAGCCCCAGCATTTT.

The CDR3 spells CASSLPRTRSGNTEAFF. In nucleotides, the CDR3 is TGTGCCAGCAGCCTCCCCCGAACCAGATCGGGGAACACTGAAGCTTTCTTT. The chain combines TRBV7-9 with TRBJ1-1; no clear D gene. V was shortened by 5 bases and J by 1 base, with 20 bases between the two germline ends. The length of the CDR3 is 17 residues. The germline gives CDR1 SEHNR, CDR2 FQNEAQ (reference sequence).

The CDR3 DNA follows: TGTGCCAGCAGCCTAAACACAGATACGCAGTATTTT. Translation gives CASSLNTDTQYF. The chain is built from TRBV3-1 (or the pseudogene TRBV3-2) and TRBJ2-3; D gene ambiguous. CDR1 is LGHDT and CDR2 is YNNKEL in the germline V gene (reference sequence). The CDR3 covers 12 residues. Trimming took off 4 bases at V and 2 bases at J, with 4 bases between the two ends.

The genes are TRBV7-3 and TRBJ2-1; the D gene is possibly TRBD2 (6 bases). Per the germline V gene, CDR1 is SGHTA and CDR2 is FQGTGA. The CDR3 is 14 amino acids. Trimming took 5 bases from V and 6 from J, leaving 14 bases between them. In DNA, the CDR3 is TGTGCCAGCAGCCCGGGACTCCCACCCAATGAGCAGTTCTTC. Encoded protein: CASSPGLPPNEQFF.

This chain connects TRBV9 to TRBJ2-3, with 14 positions matching TRBD2. The germline V gene encodes CDR1 SGDLS and CDR2 YYNGEE. V was pared by 2 bases and J by 3 bases, with 8 bases of the junction left unmatched. The CDR3 sequence is 18 residues long. CDR3 nucleotide sequence: TGTGCCAGCAGCGTCGCCGGGACTAGCGGGAGTACGACAGATACGCAGTATTTT. Translating gives CASSVAGTSGSTTDTQYF. Full variable domain (remainder filled in from reference TRBV9 and TRBJ2-3): DSGVTQTPKHLITATGQRVTLRCSPRSGDLSVYWYQQSLDQGLQFLIQYYNGEERAKGNILERFSAQQFPDLHSELNLSSLELGDSALYFCASSVAGTSGSTTDTQYFGPGTRLTVL.

The genes are TRBV7-6 and TRBJ2-5; tentative D call: TRBD2 (6 bases). CDR3 length equals 14 residues. Germline-derived CDR1 and CDR2 are SGHVS and FNYEAQ. Between the trimmed V and J ends, which lost 4 bases and 2 bases, there was a span of 11 bases. The CDR3 bases are TGTGCCAGCAGCTCCCGGGGACTTCAAGAGACCCAGTACTTC. Encoded protein: CASSSRGLQETQYF.

The CDR3 nucleotides are TGTGCCAGCACCCTGGGCCCAGGCACAGATACGCAGTATTTT. Protein: CASTLGPGTDTQYF. The gene calls are TRBV27 and TRBJ2-3, with D uncertain. The CDR3 length is 14 residues. Germline V CDR1 and CDR2: MNHEY, SMNVEV (reference sequence). Trimming left V 7 bases short and J 1 base short, with 12 bases between.

The genes are TRBV7-2 and TRBJ2-7; D remains unclear. CDR3 length equals 14 residues. V lost 2 bases and J lost 2, with 10 bases in between. Germline CDR1 is SGHTA and CDR2 is FQGNSA. CDR3 sequence: CASSLRHLTYEQYF. The CDR3, as DNA: TGTGCCAGCAGCTTAAGACACCTAACCTACGAGCAGTACTTC.

This rearrangement joins TRBV5-1 to TRBJ2-7, with 8 bases that match TRBD1. CDR1 is SGHRS and CDR2 is YFSETQ in the germline V gene. The CDR3 runs 12 residues. The V and J ends lost 4 bases and 6 bases, in that order; junction bases with no gene match: 3. The CDR3 sequence is CASSMDRVEQYF. CDR3 DNA: TGCGCCAGCAGCATGGACAGGGTCGAGCAGTACTTC.

The chain combines TRBV28 with TRBJ1-2; D not resolved. Trimming pared 3 bases from V and 6 bases from J, leaving 14 bases between. The CDR3 is 14 amino acids. Looked up from germline, CDR1 is MDHEN and CDR2 is SYDVKM. CDR3 DNA sequence: TGTGCCAGCAGTTTGGAGTCCGACCTTCATGGCTACACCTTC. Its protein product is CASSLESDLHGYTF.

The chain employs TRBV2 and TRBJ2-4, with TRBD1 identical over 9 bases. Germline CDR1 and CDR2: SNHLY and FYNNEI. V gave up 5 bases and J gave up 7 bases; unmatched junction bases: 9. The CDR3 covers 15 residues. The CDR3 region has the DNA TGTGCCAGCAGTAATTCGGGACAGGGAGGGAACATTCAGTACTTC. It is translated as CASSNSGQGGNIQYF.

This clone showed up just once. This rearrangement joins TRBV7-9 to TRBJ2-3, with 8 bases matching TRBD2. This CDR3 region has 15 residues. The ends lost 1 base at V and 9 bases at J; junction bases unmatched: 9. Germline CDR1 SEHNR, CDR2 FQNEAQ (reference sequence). Here the CDR3 DNA reads TGTGCCAGCAGCTTAGACGGGGGGGCATTTCAGACGCAGTATTTT. The encoded protein is CASSLDGGAFQTQYF.

The chain recombines TRBV6-5 with TRBJ2-3, with TRBD1 matching 8 bases. J gave up 1 base and V 6 bases, and 3 bases lay outside the gene matches. The CDR3 consists of 14 residues. Per germline, CDR1 MNHEY and CDR2 SVGAGI. The CDR3 is CASRSGQGTDTQYF. DNA of the CDR3: TGTGCCAGCAGGTCGGGACAGGGCACAGATACGCAGTATTTT.

CDR3 loop: CASSVGLITRYNEQFF. The CDR3 nucleotides read TGTGCCAGCAGCGTTGGACTAATCACCCGTTACAATGAGCAGTTCTTC. The V and J genes are TRBV9 and TRBJ2-1, with a weak D call TRBD2 (6 bases). The V end lost 2 bases, the J end lost 4 bases, and 16 bases lay between the germline ends. The CDR3 is 16 residues long. Germline CDR1 is SGDLS and CDR2 is YYNGEE.

The V gene is TRBV6-1, the J gene TRBJ1-3; 7 bases line up with TRBD1. This CDR3 region has 14 residues. Germline V CDR1 and CDR2: MNHNS, SASEGT. Trimming took 2 bases from V and 4 from J; bases not matched to a gene: 2. CDR3 amino acids: CASSERTGGNTIYF. The CDR3 coding sequence is TGTGCCAGCAGTGAACGGACAGGCGGAAACACCATATATTTT.

The chain has TRBV18 and TRBJ1-6, with D perhaps TRBD1 (5 bases). Germline V gene data show CDR1 as KGHSH and CDR2 as LQKENI. V lost 2 bases and J 5 bases, leaving 7 bases between the germline ends. This CDR3 spans 14 amino acids. The CDR3 coding sequence is TGTGCCAGCTCACCAGACAGCGATAATTCACCCCTCCACTTT. This codes for CASSPDSDNSPLHF.

Here the CDR3 DNA reads TGTGCCAGCAGCCGATCGGGACTAGCGGGGTTGGCCGGGGAGCTGTTTTTT. Translating gives CASSRSGLAGLAGELFF. The chain combines TRBV3-1 (or the pseudogene TRBV3-2) with TRBJ2-2, with TRBD2 identical over 13 bases. Trimming took 4 bases from V and 6 from J; bases not matched to a gene: 8. Germline V gene data show CDR1 as LGHDT and CDR2 as YNNKEL (reference sequence). The CDR3 consists of 17 residues.

This clone was detected only a few times. This chain uses TRBV19 with TRBJ2-2; TRBD1 might be the D (6 bases). The CDR3 contains 16 residues. Germline V gene data show CDR1 as LNHDA and CDR2 as SQIVND (reference sequence). V dropped 8 bases and J dropped 0 bases, with 16 bases sitting between them. This CDR3 is CASRTVGTANTGELFF. DNA for the CDR3: TGTGCCAGTCGGACAGTTGGAACCGCGAACACCGGGGAGCTGTTTTTT.

The chain couples TRBV14 to TRBJ2-1; D ambiguous. The CDR3 consists of 15 residues. Deletions cut 4 bases from V and 0 bases from J, with 10 bases between. Looked up from germline, CDR1 is SGHDN and CDR2 is FVKESK. The CDR3 loop is CASSPSRSSYNEQFF. The CDR3 DNA reads TGTGCCAGCAGCCCCTCCCGGAGCTCCTACAATGAGCAGTTCTTC.

This clone was picked up a small number of times. V and J are TRBV11-1 and TRBJ2-7, with 11 bases matching TRBD1. V lost 1 base to trimming and J lost 2 bases; unmatched junction nucleotides: 4. From germline, CDR1 is SGHAT and CDR2 FQDESV (reference sequence). This CDR3 spans 16 amino acids. In nucleotides, the CDR3 is TGTGCCAGCAGCTTAGATCCGGGACAGGGGGCCTACGAGCAGTACTTC. This sequence encodes CASSLDPGQGAYEQYF.

This sequence joins TRBV5-1 and TRBJ2-2, with a tentative D call TRBD1 (6 bases). V lost 4 bases, J lost 0 bases, and 10 bases lay in between. The CDR3 has 15 residues. Germline V CDR1 and CDR2: SGHRS, YFSETQ. The CDR3 loop is CASSVGQPNTGELFF. The CDR3 nucleotides are TGCGCCAGCAGCGTCGGACAGCCGAACACCGGGGAGCTGTTTTTT. The whole variable domain, remainder taken from reference TRBV5-1 and TRBJ2-2, is KAGVTQTPRYLIKTRGQQVTLSCSPISGHRSVSWYQQTPGQGLQFLFEYFSETQRNKGNFPGRFSGRQFSNSRSEMNVSTLELGDSALYLCASSVGQPNTGELFFGEGSRLTVL.

The chain couples TRBV13 to TRBJ2-3; 9 bases align to TRBD2. CDR3 size: 17 residues. CDR1 is PRHDT, CDR2 FYEKMQ, per germline (reference sequence). V dropped 4 bases and J dropped 5; count of bases not matched to a gene: 13. The CDR3 DNA reads as TGTGCCAGCAGCTCAGAGCCCCTAGCGGGGAGCGGAGATACGCAGTATTTT. Protein sequence: CASSSEPLAGSGDTQYF.

The chain joins TRBV6-2 or TRBV6-3 to TRBJ1-6; possibly TRBD1 for D (6 bases). This CDR3 is built from 15 residues. The V gene lost 5 bases and the J gene lost 10 bases, with 18 bases spanning the gap. The V gene's germline CDR1 is MNHEY and CDR2 SVGEGT. CDR3 region: CASSTAGGAFSPLHF. As DNA, the CDR3 is TGTGCCAGCAGTACCGCGGGGGGCGCTTTCTCACCCCTCCACTTT.

The chain is built from TRBV7-9 and TRBJ2-5, with 7 bases fitting TRBD2. The V gene's germline CDR1 is SEHNR and CDR2 FQNEAQ (reference sequence). V shed 1 base, J shed 5 bases, and the junction held 4 bases outside the gene matches. The CDR3 is 14 residues long. CDR3 region: CASSLVSGGETQYF. In nucleotides, the CDR3 is TGTGCCAGCAGCTTAGTGTCGGGGGGTGAGACCCAGTACTTC.

The chain recombines TRBV6-5 with TRBJ1-1; no firm D call. Between the trimmed V and J ends, which lost 2 bases and 0 bases, there was a span of 4 bases. Germline V CDR1 and CDR2: MNHEY, SVGAGI. This CDR3 contains 13 residues. The CDR3 reads CASSYQMNTEAFF. The DNA for the CDR3 is TGTGCCAGCAGTTACCAAATGAACACTGAAGCTTTCTTT.

This clone was seen once. The genes are TRBV21-1 and TRBJ1-3; TRBD1, the D gene given by the table, was not confirmed from the DNA. TRBV21-1 is a documented pseudogene. The CDR3 is made up of 13 amino acids. Written as DNA, the CDR3 is TGTGCCAGCAGCAATCCCAGTGGAAACACCATATATTTT. Translation gives CASSNPSGNTIYF.